These 21 T cell receptor beta chains were all obtained from the same sample, sequenced in a study of CD8+CD57+ T cells in acquired aplastic anemia. Using genomic DNA as the template, TCR beta VDJ and CDR3 profiling was carried out. Each CDR3 protein gets one entry after TCRdb re-called the reads with MiXCR. This sample has about 220,000 distinct CDR3 sequences, with roughly 35% found just once. Sequenced material: sorted CD4+, CD8+, or CD8+CD57+ T cells (not recorded which) from PBMCs. These receptors were collected from a human donor in good health, serving as a control.

This clonotype was recorded a few times. The V call is TRBV6-1, the J call TRBJ1-5; TRBD1 aligns across 9 bases. V lost 6 bases, J lost 0 bases, and 9 bases stayed unmatched. The CDR3 covers 17 residues. Germline CDR1 is MNHNS and CDR2 is SASEGT. For the CDR3, the DNA is TGTGCCAGCAGGCCGACAGGGGGGGGGTATAGCAATCAGCCCCAGCATTTT. Amino acid sequence: CASRPTGGGYSNQPQHF.

Ten or more counts support this clonotype. V and J are TRBV2 and TRBJ2-3; possibly TRBD1 for D (5 bases). Germline V gene lookup returns CDR1 SNHLY and CDR2 FYNNEI. V was cut by 7 bases and J by 0 bases, with 17 bases left in between. CDR3 length equals 16 residues. CDR3 residues: CASISAGFSSTDTQYF. The CDR3, as DNA: TGTGCCAGCATATCAGCAGGGTTTTCTAGCACAGATACGCAGTATTTT. Based on the CDR3 plus reference TRBV2 and TRBJ2-3, the full variable domain is EPEVTQTPSHQVTQMGQEVILRCVPISNHLYFYWYRQILGQKVEFLVSFYNNEISEKSEIFDDQFSVERPDGSNFTLKIRSTKLEDSAMYFCASISAGFSSTDTQYFGPGTRLTVL.

V usage is TRBV15 and J usage is TRBJ2-5; 13 bases are shared with TRBD2. The trim removed 1 base at V and 4 bases at J, leaving 0 bases unmatched. The CDR3 loop spans 15 amino acids. Germline V gene data show CDR1 as LNHNV and CDR2 as YYDKDF (reference sequence). The CDR3 region is CATSRGLAGGETQYF. The CDR3 DNA reads TGTGCCACCAGCAGAGGACTAGCGGGGGGAGAGACCCAGTACTTC.

This clonotype was recorded many times. The chain is built from TRBV19 and TRBJ1-5, with TRBD1 matching over 12 bases. The CDR3 is 17 amino acids. From germline, CDR1 is LNHDA and CDR2 SQIVND (reference sequence). J was trimmed by 5 bases and V by 5 bases; bases with no gene match: 10. The CDR3 DNA is TGTGCCAGTAGTTCGAGGCGGGACAGGGGGCCTCATCAGCCCCAGCATTTT. Its translation: CASSSRRDRGPHQPQHF.

In its sample, this clonotype was seen many times. The rearrangement joins TRBV29-1 to TRBJ1-1; possibly TRBD1 for D (6 bases). Germline V gene sequence: CDR1 SQVTM, CDR2 ANQGSEA. Deletions cut 0 bases from V and 1 base from J, with 18 bases between. CDR3 length equals 17 residues. Here the CDR3 DNA reads TGCAGCGTTGAAGACCAGCAGGGGTTTTTTCGGAACACTGAAGCTTTCTTT. It yields the protein CSVEDQQGFFRNTEAFF.

This clonotype came up once. The CDR3 reads CASSWDRDGYTF. The CDR3 region has the DNA TGCGCCAGCAGCTGGGACAGGGATGGCTACACCTTC. The rearrangement uses TRBV5-1 and TRBJ1-2, with 9 nucleotides matching TRBD1. Germline V gives CDR1 SGHRS, CDR2 YFSETQ. This CDR3 has 12 residues. Trimming at V came to 3 bases and at J to 6 bases, leaving 0 bases not matched to a gene.

This clonotype was observed a handful of times. CDR3 DNA sequence: TGTGCCAGCAGCTTTGTTTTTACCACCCCGGAGACCCAGTACTTC. It specifies CASSFVFTTPETQYF. The chain recombines TRBV11-2 with TRBJ2-5; D gene unclear. CDR3 length: 15 residues. The germline V gene encodes CDR1 SGHAT and CDR2 FQNNGV. V dropped 3 bases and J dropped 5 bases, with 16 bases sitting between them.

This chain joins TRBV19 and TRBJ1-2; no definite D call. V lost 6 bases and J lost 6, with 20 bases in between. Germline V gene data show CDR1 as LNHDA and CDR2 as SQIVND (reference sequence). The CDR3 length is 15 residues. CDR3 sequence reads: CASRSGEIEAHGYTF. CDR3 DNA sequence: TGTGCCAGTAGATCCGGGGAGATCGAAGCACATGGCTACACCTTC.

This clonotype was seen at least ten times. The rearrangement uses TRBV20-1 and TRBJ1-1; D remains ambiguous. The CDR3 covers 12 residues. The germline V gene has CDR1 DFQATT and CDR2 SNEGSKA (reference sequence). V lost 3 bases and J 11 bases, leaving 16 bases between the germline ends. CDR3 residues: CSARSVMQSAFF. In nucleotides, the CDR3 is TGCAGTGCTAGGTCTGTAATGCAATCGGCTTTCTTT.

The chain recombines TRBV18 with TRBJ2-5; D uncertain. The CDR3 contains 12 residues. Trimming took off 3 bases at V and 5 bases at J, with 7 bases between the two ends. CDR1 is KGHSH and CDR2 is LQKENI in the germline V gene. CDR3 residues: CASSPSTETQYF. DNA for the CDR3: TGTGCCAGCTCACCCTCGACGGAGACCCAGTACTTC.

J is TRBJ2-7 and V is TRBV29-1; D gene unclear. Germline V gene lookup returns CDR1 SQVTM and CDR2 ANQGSEA. Trimming took off 4 bases at V and 0 bases at J, with 7 bases between the two ends. The CDR3 has 12 residues. The CDR3 loop is CSVAGISYEQYF. CDR3 DNA: TGCAGCGTTGCGGGTATCTCCTACGAGCAGTACTTC.

The rearrangement joins TRBV19 to TRBJ1-2; TRBD1 aligns across 8 bases. The J segment lost 8 bases and the V segment lost 0 bases, leaving 20 bases of the junction unmatched. The CDR3 totals 19 residues. The germline CDR1 and CDR2 sequences are LNHDA and SQIVND (reference sequence). The CDR3 sequence is CASSIDRPPPSRTGSGYTF. CDR3 coding DNA: TGTGCCAGTAGTATAGATAGACCCCCTCCTTCCCGGACAGGGTCCGGCTACACCTTC.

This chain links TRBV18 with TRBJ1-6, with TRBD1 identical over 7 bases. Per the germline V gene, CDR1 is KGHSH and CDR2 is LQKENI. CDR3 size: 15 residues. Germline trimming cut 6 bases from V and 6 bases from J; bases unmatched to any gene: 8. CDR3 nucleotides: TGTGCCAGCTCTGAAAGCAGGGGGGCTAATTCACCCCTCCACTTT. This codes for CASSESRGANSPLHF.

The chain's CDR3 is CATSDSKLAGGQETQYF. The DNA of the CDR3 is TGTGCCACCAGTGATTCTAAACTAGCGGGGGGCCAAGAGACCCAGTACTTC. The chain uses TRBV24-1 and TRBJ2-5; TRBD2 matches 12 bases. This CDR3 spans 17 amino acids. Germline trimming cut 2 bases from V and 1 base from J; bases unmatched to any gene: 4. From germline, CDR1 is KGHDR and CDR2 SFDVKD.

This clonotype has at least ten counts. The chain employs TRBV7-9 and TRBJ2-7; D not resolved. The CDR3 has 16 amino acids. Per germline, CDR1 SEHNR and CDR2 FQNEAQ (reference sequence). Trimming removed 2 bases from V and 0 bases from J, with 14 bases in between. CDR3 sequence reads: CASSLRSTVISYEQYF. The CDR3 DNA follows: TGTGCCAGCAGCTTACGTAGTACGGTAATCTCCTACGAGCAGTACTTC. Together with reference TRBV7-9 and TRBJ2-7, the CDR3 gives the full variable domain: DTGVSQNPRHKITKRGQNVTFRCDPISEHNRLYWYRQTLGQGPEFLTYFQNEAQLEKSRLLSDRFSAERPKGSFSTLEIQRTEQGDSAMYLCASSLRSTVISYEQYFGPGTRLTVT.

A few counts support this clonotype. Germline is not matched at one junction end, which may reflect a read error. V usage is TRBV19 and J usage is TRBJ1-1; possible D gene TRBD1, 6 bases. The CDR3 consists of 16 residues. CDR1 is LNHDA, CDR2 SQIVND, per germline (reference sequence). The CDR3 reads CASSIRTETKSTEAFF. CDR3 DNA sequence: TGTGCCAGTAGTATTAGGACAGAGACAAAGAGCACTGAAGCTTTTTTT.

The sample holds many counts of this clonotype. The rearrangement joins TRBV20-1 to TRBJ2-4, with a tentative D call TRBD1 (6 bases). Germline values: CDR1 DFQATT, CDR2 SNEGSKA (reference sequence). Trimming pared 5 bases from V and 3 bases from J, leaving 14 bases between. This CDR3 is 14 amino acids long. The CDR3, as DNA: TGCAGTGCTTACAGGGAAGAGGGCAAAAACATTCAGTACTTC. It specifies CSAYREEGKNIQYF.

A word on this clonotype: A junction end diverges from the germline sequence, so it may reflect a read error. This chain connects TRBV10-2 to TRBJ1-6; D is ambiguous. The CDR3 spans 13 residues. Looked up from germline, CDR1 is WSHSY and CDR2 is SAAADI. CDR3 protein: CASSEVDRSPLHF. CDR3 DNA sequence: TGTGCCAGCAGTGAAGTAGATAGATCACCCCTCCACTTT.

Ten or more counts support this clonotype. This chain joins TRBV19 and TRBJ1-2; no clear D. This CDR3 has 15 residues. V shed 3 bases and J shed 1 base, with 12 bases lying between them. The V gene's germline CDR1 is LNHDA and CDR2 SQIVND (reference sequence). The CDR3: CASSIQRYVNYGYTF. The CDR3 DNA is TGTGCCAGTAGTATTCAGAGATACGTTAACTATGGCTACACCTTC. Full variable domain (missing parts from reference TRBV19 and TRBJ1-2): DGGITQSPKYLFRKEGQNVTLSCEQNLNHDAMYWYRQDPGQGLRLIYYSQIVNDFQKGDIAEGYSVSREKKESFPLTVTSAQKNPTAFYLCASSIQRYVNYGYTFGSGTRLTVV.

This clonotype appeared many times. The J gene is TRBJ2-1, the V gene TRBV5-1, with TRBD1 as a possible D gene (5 bases). CDR1 and CDR2 (germline): SGHRS, YFSETQ. CDR3 length equals 14 residues. The V and J ends lost 0 bases and 8 bases respectively, with 12 bases between them. CDR3 protein: CASSLGAGWDEQFF. Written as DNA, the CDR3 is TGCGCCAGCAGCTTGGGGGCAGGGTGGGATGAGCAGTTCTTC.

This clonotype was observed many times. The rearrangement links TRBV2 to TRBJ2-1; 7 nucleotides align to TRBD1. The CDR3 has 13 residues. CDR1 and CDR2 from the germline V gene are SNHLY and FYNNEI. V shed 8 bases and J 8 bases; nucleotides not matched to a gene: 9. In DNA form, the CDR3 reads TGTGCCAGCTGTTTTTACAGGGGAGATGAGCAGTTCTTC. Its protein is CASCFYRGDEQFF.